This T cell receptor beta chain comes out of a study of blood T cell repertoires in COVID-19. Study at large: Samples came from the United States, Italy and Spain, spanning acute and convalescent COVID-19.

CDR3 size: 13 residues. The V end was cut by 4 bases, the J end by 0 bases, with 9 bases between. The germline V gene encodes CDR1 SQVTM and CDR2 ANQGSEA. Repertoires were generated with immunoSEQ multiplex PCR, while TCRdb's copy carries only in-frame clones and drops some. Altogether 450,000 to 500,000 clones are present, around 85% being singletons, with the ten largest covering approximately 2.9%. The receptor was derived from a human donor in a cohort sampled during active COVID-19. The V call is TRBV29-1, the J call TRBJ1-1; D perhaps matches TRBD1 (5 bases). The specimen was peripheral blood. The CDR3 here is CSVVRGMNTEAFF. The CDR3 DNA sequence: TGCAGCGTTGTGCGGGGGATGAACACTGAAGCTTTCTTT. Full variable domain (remainder filled in from reference TRBV29-1 and TRBJ1-1): SAVISQKPSRDICQRGTSLTIQCQVDSQVTMMFWYRQQPGQSLTLIATANQGSEATYESGFVIDKFPISRPNLTFSTLTVSNMSPEDSSIYLCSVVRGMNTEAFFGQGTRLTVV.